The T cell receptor (beta chain) described here comes from a study of blood T cell repertoires in COVID-19. Study-level information: Samples of COVID-19 (acute and convalescent) were obtained from the United States, Italy and Spain. In each case, the material was cDNA or gDNA derived from T cells, B-cell-depleted T cells, or PBMCs.

Germline CDR1 is SGHNT and CDR2 is YYREEE (reference sequence). V lost 1 base and J lost 6; bases outside the gene matches: 12. The CDR3 is made up of 17 amino acids. Per the original methods: Nucleated cell number was recorded as an estimate derived from reference gene primer amplification. Profiled with immunoSEQ multiplex PCR; TCRdb holds only in-frame clones, not every one. V and J calls and clone size are copied from that table; D and trimming were computed from the DNA. The sample carries about 69,000 clones, around 77% recorded once. Sequencing input: peripheral blood. The chain recombines TRBV5-4 with TRBJ1-4, with 7 bases aligning to TRBD1. This receptor was identified in a man aged 60 to 69 with acute or convalescent COVID-19. The CDR3 loop reads CASSLSTGSGFYEKLFF. The CDR3 nucleotides read TGTGCCAGCAGCTTGTCGACAGGGTCGGGTTTTTATGAAAAACTGTTTTTT.